A single sample gave rise to the 25 T cell receptor beta chains below, sequenced in a study of T cell responses to AZD1222 COVID-19 vaccine. Some clones are missing from TCRdb's copy, which holds only in-frame ones; the method was immunoSEQ multiplex PCR. The table shows 150,000 to 200,000 clones, with about 92% occurring only once. The sequencing here drew on peripheral blood, taken on day 0 of AZD1222 vaccination. The receptors originated from an adult in good health.

The gene calls are TRBV5-1 and TRBJ2-2; D is perhaps TRBD2 (6 bases). Germline values: CDR1 SGHRS, CDR2 YFSETQ. V gave up 7 bases and J gave up 5 bases, with 21 bases separating them. The CDR3 totals 16 residues. The CDR3 here is CASAGSSSPGTGELFF. The DNA of the CDR3 is TGCGCCAGCGCCGGGAGCTCTAGCCCTGGTACCGGGGAGCTGTTTTTT.

This chain uses TRBV6-4 with TRBJ1-5; D not certain. The CDR3 runs to 15 residues. Germline CDR1 reads MRHNA; CDR2 reads SNTAGT. V lost 0 bases and J lost 3, with 9 bases in between. Written as DNA, the CDR3 is TGTGCCAGCAGTGACTCATCCGGGGTCAATCAGCCCCAGCATTTT. Amino acid sequence: CASSDSSGVNQPQHF.

The CDR3 loop is CASSGSPALNGDEQFF. CDR3 sequence (DNA): TGTGCCAGCAGCGGCTCTCCTGCGCTTAACGGAGATGAGCAGTTCTTC. This chain connects TRBV7-6 to TRBJ2-1, with D unclear. Germline CDR1 SGHVS, CDR2 FNYEAQ. The ends were cut back, 5 bases at V and 8 bases at J, with 22 bases in the middle. The CDR3 consists of 16 residues.

The V call is TRBV5-5, the J call TRBJ2-1; 9 nucleotides match TRBD2. This CDR3 comprises 15 residues. The junction had 6 bases not matched to a gene; V was cut back by 0 bases and J by 8 bases. Germline CDR1 reads SGHKS; CDR2 reads YYEKEE (reference sequence). The chain's CDR3 is CASSLEVAGVYEQFF. CDR3 bases: TGTGCCAGCAGCTTGGAGGTAGCGGGAGTATATGAGCAGTTCTTC.

The chain combines TRBV4-1 with TRBJ2-7; D is tentatively TRBD1 or TRBD2 (5 bases each). V shed 2 bases and J shed 5 bases, with 16 bases lying between them. The V gene's germline CDR1 is MGHRA and CDR2 YSYEKL. The CDR3 contains 15 residues. The DNA for the CDR3 is TGCGCCAGCAGCCAATTTCAGGGACCAGTTGACGAGCAGTACTTC. Its translation is CASSQFQGPVDEQYF.

The chain carries TRBV6-5 and TRBJ1-1; the D is unclear. This CDR3 is 10 amino acids long. Germline V gene data show CDR1 as MNHEY and CDR2 as SVGAGI. Trimming shortened V by 8 bases and J by 10 bases, and 11 bases separated the two germline ends. This CDR3 reads CASRGSGAFF. The CDR3 DNA reads TGTGCCAGCCGAGGGTCTGGAGCTTTCTTT.

This rearrangement joins TRBV19 to TRBJ2-7; D possibly corresponds to TRBD1 (6 bases). This CDR3 is built from 15 residues. The germline V gene has CDR1 LNHDA and CDR2 SQIVND (reference sequence). Trimming stripped 0 bases from V and 3 bases from J, with 12 bases between. CDR3 nucleotides: TGTGCCAGTAGTATAGATACAGGGCGGTTCTACGAGCAGTACTTC. Translated: CASSIDTGRFYEQYF.

The V and J genes are TRBV10-1 and TRBJ1-1; the D is unclear. CDR3 length equals 19 residues. V lost 10 bases to trimming and J lost 5 bases, with 35 bases between them. Germline loops: CDR1 WNHNN, CDR2 SYGVQD (reference sequence). This CDR3 reads CATPSAETTGNEGWTEAFF. Here the CDR3 DNA reads TGCGCCACCCCTTCCGCGGAGACAACCGGTAATGAGGGCTGGACTGAAGCTTTCTTT.

The chain recombines TRBV4-1 with TRBJ1-1; no reliable D call. V lost 4 bases to trimming and J lost 1 base, with 10 bases between them. The germline CDR1 and CDR2 sequences are MGHRA and YSYEKL. The CDR3 spans 14 residues. The CDR3 sequence is CASSRTGKNTEAFF. The CDR3, as DNA: TGCGCCAGCAGCCGTACCGGGAAGAACACTGAAGCTTTCTTT.

J is TRBJ1-2 and V is TRBV5-1; 9 nucleotides match TRBD1. V was clipped by 0 bases and J by 8 bases; unmatched bases: 5. This CDR3 has 14 amino acids. The germline CDR1 and CDR2 sequences are SGHRS and YFSETQ. The CDR3 DNA is TGCGCCAGCAGCTTGGGGACAGGGGTTGAGGGCTACACCTTC. Protein sequence: CASSLGTGVEGYTF.

V is TRBV19 and J is TRBJ1-1; D is unclear. V was cut by 3 bases and J by 3 bases, with 14 bases left in between. Per the germline V gene, CDR1 is LNHDA and CDR2 is SQIVND (reference sequence). This CDR3 spans 15 amino acids. CDR3 residues: CASSMITLRDTEAFF. CDR3 bases: TGTGCCAGTAGTATGATAACCTTGAGAGACACTGAAGCTTTCTTT.

The gene calls are TRBV4-1 and TRBJ2-1; 11 nucleotides align to TRBD2. The junction had 11 bases not matched to a gene; V was cut back by 4 bases and J by 9 bases. CDR1 MGHRA and CDR2 YSYEKL come from the germline V gene. The length of the CDR3 is 16 residues. The CDR3 spells CASSRIAGGPRAEQFF. Here the CDR3 DNA reads TGCGCCAGCAGCCGGATAGCGGGGGGGCCCCGGGCTGAGCAGTTCTTC.

V is TRBV27 and J is TRBJ1-2, with a possible D match to TRBD1 (5 bases). Trimming left V 8 bases short and J 8 bases short, with 21 bases between. Looked up from germline, CDR1 is MNHEY and CDR2 is SMNVEV (reference sequence). The CDR3 has 14 amino acids. The CDR3 spells CASGDLPQSRGYTF. Here the CDR3 DNA reads TGTGCCAGCGGGGACCTACCACAATCCAGGGGCTACACCTTC.

The chain is built from TRBV5-4 and TRBJ1-4; D is unresolved. The V and J ends lost 0 bases and 2 bases respectively, with 11 bases between them. Germline CDR1 reads SGHNT; CDR2 reads YYREEE (reference sequence). The CDR3 contains 16 residues. The DNA for the CDR3 is TGTGCCAGCAGCTTGGCCGGGCCGTCGACTAATGAAAAACTGTTTTTT. Its translation: CASSLAGPSTNEKLFF.

The V call is TRBV20-1, the J call TRBJ1-2; D call uncertain. V dropped 4 bases and J dropped 2 bases, with 5 bases sitting between them. The germline CDR1 and CDR2 sequences are DFQATT and SNEGSKA (reference sequence). CDR3 length: 11 amino acids. In DNA form, the CDR3 reads TGCAGTGCTACGGAGAACTATGGCTACACCTTC. This codes for CSATENYGYTF.

The CDR3 DNA sequence: TGTGCCAGCAGCTTAGCCCCGGGACAGGGGGCGCGTGGCTACACCTTC. The encoded protein is CASSLAPGQGARGYTF. V usage is TRBV7-8 and J usage is TRBJ1-2, with 12 nucleotides matching TRBD1. CDR1 is SGHVS, CDR2 FQNEAQ, per germline. V lost 0 bases and J lost 7; bases outside the gene matches: 6. The CDR3 length is 16 residues. The full variable domain, its missing parts supplied by reference TRBV7-8 and TRBJ1-2, is GAGVSQSPRYKVAKRGQDVALRCDPISGHVSLFWYQQALGQGPEFLTYFQNEAQLDKSGLPSDRFFAERPEGSVSTLKIQRTQQEDSAVYLCASSLAPGQGARGYTFGSGTRLTVV.

The rearrangement links TRBV6-1 to TRBJ2-7, with 10 bases matching TRBD1. The V and J ends lost 2 bases and 2 bases, in that order; junction bases with no gene match: 3. This CDR3 contains 15 residues. Germline-derived CDR1 and CDR2 are MNHNS and SASEGT. The CDR3 DNA is TGTGCCAGCAGTGAACTGACAGGGGGCCCCTACGAGCAGTACTTC. This codes for CASSELTGGPYEQYF.

V and J are TRBV7-8 and TRBJ2-1, with a tentative D call TRBD2 (5 bases). CDR3 length: 18 residues. Germline-derived CDR1 and CDR2 are SGHVS and FQNEAQ. The germline V and J ends were trimmed by 5 bases and 0 bases, with 20 bases remaining between them. CDR3 sequence (DNA): TGTGCCAGCAGCCCTTCTTTGGAGGTTTGGAGCTCCTACAATGAGCAGTTCTTC. Translation gives CASSPSLEVWSSYNEQFF.

The V gene is TRBV12-3 or TRBV12-4, the J gene TRBJ1-2; a possible D gene is TRBD1 (5 bases). Trimming removed 6 bases at V and 6 bases at J, with 14 bases between. The CDR3 has 13 residues. DNA for the CDR3: TGTGCCAGCAGGGCCAGGGTAGAGGATGGCTACACCTTC. It is translated as CASRARVEDGYTF.

The chain couples TRBV6-5 to TRBJ2-1; D remains unclear. Germline V CDR1 and CDR2: MNHEY, SVGAGI. The CDR3 runs to 11 residues. Trimming shortened V by 6 bases and J by 8 bases, and 8 bases separated the two germline ends. For the CDR3, the DNA is TGTGCCAGCAGACGAAGCGATGAGCAGTTCTTC. Protein product: CASRRSDEQFF.

CDR3 protein: CASSFSPRSEQFF. CDR3 bases: TGTGCCAGCAGTTTTTCCCCCAGAAGCGAGCAGTTCTTC. The rearrangement joins TRBV6-2 or TRBV6-3 to TRBJ2-1; D not certain. The CDR3 runs 13 residues. The V and J ends lost 4 bases and 10 bases respectively, with 14 bases between them. CDR1 MNHEY and CDR2 SVGEGT come from the germline V gene.

V and J are TRBV4-1 and TRBJ2-1; D possibly matches TRBD1 or TRBD2 (7 bases each). There are 14 residues in the CDR3. Germline CDR1 and CDR2: MGHRA and YSYEKL. Trimming cost V 3 bases and J 4 bases, with 10 bases left between them. The CDR3 here is CASSHQGGYNEQFF. DNA for the CDR3: TGCGCCAGCAGCCACCAGGGGGGGTACAATGAGCAGTTCTTC.

The chain combines TRBV27 with TRBJ2-1; 7 positions match TRBD1. The germline gives CDR1 MNHEY, CDR2 SMNVEV (reference sequence). This CDR3 region has 18 residues. Trimming at V came to 2 bases and at J to 0 bases, leaving 10 bases not matched to a gene. In nucleotides, the CDR3 is TGTGCCAGCAGTTTAGGCCATCGGGACAGCAGCTCCTACAATGAGCAGTTCTTC. It encodes CASSLGHRDSSSYNEQFF.

This chain uses TRBV5-4 with TRBJ2-3; D gene unclear. The V and J ends lost 4 bases and 3 bases respectively, with 12 bases between them. The CDR3 spans 14 residues. Looked up from germline, CDR1 is SGHNT and CDR2 is YYREEE (reference sequence). The CDR3 region is CASSIGSGTDTQYF. The CDR3, as DNA: TGTGCCAGCAGCATTGGGTCCGGAACAGATACGCAGTATTTT.

The chain recombines TRBV6-5 with TRBJ1-2, with 8 bases aligning to TRBD1. The CDR3 is 16 residues long. Germline V gene lookup returns CDR1 MNHEY and CDR2 SVGAGI. V shed 4 bases, J shed 4 bases, and the junction held 11 bases outside the gene matches. The CDR3 sequence: CASSFTEQGVGYGYTF. DNA for the CDR3: TGTGCCAGCAGTTTTACCGAACAGGGGGTAGGCTATGGCTACACCTTC.